This passage covers 8 T cell receptor beta chains from one sample sequenced in a study of shared clonotypes between healthy human individuals. The table came from immunoSEQ multiplex PCR; TCRdb's copy has only in-frame clones and leaves some out. This sample has 2 million to 2.5 million clones, with 93% found just once. Sequenced sample: naive CD4+ T cells from PBMCs. Documented subset: CD45RA+ positively selected. The receptors were sampled from a man younger than 35 in good health. Some clones in this sample may be carry-over from other donors' samples.

This clone was counted only a few times. The chain employs TRBV29-1 and TRBJ1-1; TRBD1 aligns across 7 bases. The germline V gene encodes CDR1 SQVTM and CDR2 ANQGSEA. The CDR3 has 16 residues. V lost 5 bases and J lost 3; bases outside the gene matches: 15. As DNA, the CDR3 is TGCAGCGTTCGACAGGGTGGGCACTATGAGGACACTGAAGCTTTCTTT. Amino acids: CSVRQGGHYEDTEAFF.

The chain carries TRBV30 and TRBJ1-1; 8 positions agree with TRBD1. Germline CDR1 and CDR2: GTSNPN and SVGIG (reference sequence). CDR3 size: 15 residues. J was trimmed by 0 bases and V by 4 bases; bases with no gene match: 7. This CDR3 reads CAWKRTGLMNTEAFF. CDR3 coding DNA: TGTGCCTGGAAAAGGACAGGGCTTATGAACACTGAAGCTTTCTTT.

V gene TRBV7-9 combines with J gene TRBJ1-5; 9 bases match TRBD1. The CDR3 covers 15 residues. From germline, CDR1 is SEHNR and CDR2 FQNEAQ (reference sequence). V lost 5 bases to trimming and J lost 6 bases; unmatched junction nucleotides: 8. For the CDR3, the DNA is TGTGCCAGCAGCCCAGGACAGGGGACTTTTCAGCCCCAGCATTTT. This translates into CASSPGQGTFQPQHF.

The genes are TRBV7-9 and TRBJ2-5; TRBD2 matches at 10 bases. The germline V gene encodes CDR1 SEHNR and CDR2 FQNEAQ (reference sequence). J lost 5 bases, V lost 3 bases, and 3 bases had no gene match. The CDR3 has 14 residues. The CDR3, as DNA: TGTGCCAGCAGCTTGGGACTAGCGTACGAGACCCAGTACTTC. Its translation: CASSLGLAYETQYF.

The V call is TRBV14, the J call TRBJ1-2, with a tentative D call TRBD1 (5 bases). The CDR3 is 15 residues long. CDR1 SGHDN and CDR2 FVKESK come from the germline V gene. V was shortened by 0 bases and J by 3 bases, with 11 bases between the two germline ends. As DNA, the CDR3 is TGTGCCAGCAGCCAAGAAAGGCAGGGACACTATGGCTACACCTTC. This gives the protein CASSQERQGHYGYTF.

The DNA of the CDR3 is TGTGCCAGCAGCCGCGGACAGGGACCCAACTATGGCTACACCTTC. It codes for CASSRGQGPNYGYTF. The gene calls are TRBV9 and TRBJ1-2, with TRBD1 matching 8 bases. Germline CDR1 reads SGDLS; CDR2 reads YYNGEE. V shed 4 bases and J 2 bases; nucleotides not matched to a gene: 7. The CDR3 runs 15 residues.

The CDR3 here is CASSVAGRGTYGYTF. CDR3 nucleotide sequence: TGTGCCAGCAGCGTAGCGGGCAGGGGGACCTATGGCTACACCTTC. V is TRBV9 and J is TRBJ1-2; the match to TRBD1 covers 7 bases. The CDR3 has 15 residues. V dropped 0 bases and J dropped 4; count of bases not matched to a gene: 6. Germline CDR1 SGDLS, CDR2 YYNGEE.

The chain uses TRBV6-1 and TRBJ1-2; TRBD1 aligns across 7 bases. CDR1 and CDR2 from the germline V gene are MNHNS and SASEGT. This CDR3 is built from 13 residues. The ends lost 7 bases at V and 2 bases at J; junction bases unmatched: 4. CDR3 sequence: CASTLQGNYGYTF. Written as DNA, the CDR3 is TGTGCCAGCACCTTACAGGGGAACTATGGCTACACCTTC.